This paragraph covers one T cell receptor (beta chain) sequence. Ten or more counts support this clonotype. The clone's antigen remains unknown. No much larger clonotype is one base removed from it; base qualities were not supplied. The data derive from a study of identical twins (TCRdb year 2016). Turning to the overall study: TCR alpha and beta repertoires from monozygotic twins, unrelated adults of various ages and cord blood were deep-sequenced to test whether fetal clonotypes persist. To rule out contamination, the twin experiments were replicated at different times with different library preparation protocols.

Overall study results and their limits: The excess sharing between twins in beta out-of-frame sequences was weaker because fewer shared sequences reduced the signal-to-noise ratio. Compared with coincidental sharing between unrelated individuals, out-of-frame TCR alpha sequences shared between twins had an excess of sequences with low generation probability. Because the same donors could not be followed over many years, the conclusions relied on cross-sectional statistical analysis. Recombination models systematically underestimated out-of-frame TCR alpha sharing in monozygotic twins but agreed with sharing between unrelated individuals. Fewer insertions were carried by abundant cord blood beta clonotypes; a weaker similar trend was observed in young adult naive repertoires, while no such trend was observed in memory repertoires. Zero-insertion analyses could be partly confounded by invariant T cells such as MAIT and iNKT, though diverse VJ usage argued against such confounding for most clonotypes.

Library preparation used 5' RACE. This sample was sequenced with an Illumina HiSeq 2000. Template switching introduced a universal primer binding site; the final cDNA contained a unique molecular identifier, enabling accurate counting of TCR cDNA molecules. First-strand cDNA for TCR alpha and beta chains was synthesized from specific primers in the conserved constant-segment region. To control for contamination, each cDNA library was double barcoded with a SMART-Mk sample barcode plus Illumina barcodes. TruSeq adapter sequences along with Illumina sample barcodes were introduced in two successive PCR steps. Sequencing of the TCR alpha and beta cDNA libraries was done on the Illumina HiSeq platform using custom primers. In the original analysis: MiGEC processed the raw reads to extract unique molecular identifiers, while MiXCR was used to determine the CDR3 positions. Recombination models were inferred per individual with the repgenHMM and IGoR tools using an EM algorithm. Shared clonotypes were analyzed with the tcR package in R, and sharing was normalized by the product of cloneset sizes. To study raw recombination free of thymic and clonal selection effects, out-of-frame nonproductive sequences were analyzed. TCRdb reprocessing: public reads trimmed at Q25 with fastp, clones called with MiXCR, in-frame beta chains kept. Rows merge per CDR3 protein into single entries with the most common DNA and genes. The V and J calls and clone size are TCRdb's, not the authors'. Counted in this sample were fewer than 800,000 distinct CDR3 sequences; just over 7% of them appeared once. 1.5% to 2% of the sample lies in the top ten.

Only healthy Caucasian donors were included. Three pairs of female monozygotic twins, all aged roughly 18 to 30 years, made up the twin cohort. RNA for TCR libraries was isolated from peripheral blood mononuclear cells. Cut back by 3 bases and 4 bases, the V and J ends lie 9 bases apart. From the cysteine through the phenylalanine, the CDR3 covers 13 amino acids. The sequence is cut down to CDR3 DNA, 39 bases in frame from base 1. These same data were also listed under a study on yellow fever vaccine responses in identical twins. In that second paper, the authors write: The authors reported that the T cell response to vaccination in identical twins appeared partly convergent and partly personalized. Focusing on identical twins, the study followed the T cell clones that responded to the vaccine, and did so with precision.

The receptor comes from a woman younger than 35 in good health. The chain was built from TRBV12-3 or TRBV12-4 and TRBJ1-2; no D gene call is confident. The sample comprised PBMCs. Here is the DNA: TGTGCCAGCAGTTTTGACGGAGCCTATGGCTACACCTTC. It specifies CASSFDGAYGYTF.